One TCR beta chain is described in this entry. In this sample, this clonotype turned up a few times. The antigen this receptor binds is unknown. Per-base qualities were not stored, and no clone one base away is much larger. The data were taken from a study of identical twins (dated by TCRdb to 2015 to 2016). Background for the entire study: To test whether fetal clonotypes persist, this study deep-sequenced TCR alpha and beta repertoires from monozygotic twins, from unrelated adults of various ages, and from cord blood. To rule out contamination, the twin experiments were replicated at different times with different library preparation protocols. Broad study findings and their caveats: Because the same donors could not be followed over many years, the conclusions depended on cross-sectional statistical analysis. The excess sharing between twins in beta out-of-frame sequences was weaker because fewer shared sequences reduced the signal-to-noise ratio. Zero-insertion analyses could be partly confounded by invariant T cells such as MAIT and iNKT, although diverse VJ usage argued against such confounding for most clonotypes. Abundant cord blood beta clonotypes had fewer insertions, young adult naive repertoires showed a similar but weaker trend, and memory repertoires showed no such trend. In monozygotic twins, out-of-frame TCR alpha sharing was systematically underestimated by recombination models, although the models agreed with sharing between unrelated individuals. Compared with coincidental sharing between unrelated individuals, out-of-frame TCR alpha sequences shared between twins had an excess of sequences with low generation probability.

Every donor was a healthy Caucasian. Three pairs of female monozygotic twins, all aged roughly 18 to 29 years, made up the twin cohort. CD4+ and CD8+ T cell populations were isolated with positive isolation kits from Invitrogen. The germline V gene provides CDR1 SNHLY and CDR2 FYNNEI. The V and J ends are trimmed by 5 bases and 8 bases, leaving 13 bases between them. Its CDR3 holds 13 amino acids, cysteine through phenylalanine. The entry retains the CDR3 DNA only, 39 bases that are in frame from base 1. Library prep was done by 5' RACE. The instrument was an Illumina HiSeq 2000. A universal primer binding site was introduced by template switching, and a unique molecular identifier was present in the final cDNA, enabling accurate counting of TCR cDNA molecules. Specific primers in the conserved constant-segment region were used to synthesize first-strand cDNA for the TCR alpha and beta chains. To control for contamination, each cDNA library was double barcoded with a SMART-Mk sample barcode plus Illumina barcodes. Two successive PCR steps introduced TruSeq adapter sequences along with Illumina sample barcodes. Sequencing of the TCR alpha and beta cDNA libraries was done on the Illumina HiSeq platform using custom primers. The authors' analysis ran thus. MiGEC processed the raw reads to extract unique molecular identifiers, while MiXCR was used to determine the CDR3 positions. For each individual, recombination models were inferred using an EM algorithm with the repgenHMM and IGoR tools. Shared clonotypes were analyzed with the tcR package in R, and sharing was normalized by the product of cloneset sizes. To study raw recombination without the effects of thymic and clonal selection, out-of-frame nonproductive sequences were analyzed. TCRdb trimmed the raw reads at Q25, called clones with MiXCR and kept productive beta chains. Rows are combined by CDR3 protein, so each entry shows the most common genes and DNA. TCRdb's processing, not the study's, gives the V and J calls here. The sample records about 340,000 distinct CDR3 sequences, 12% of which are singletons. 7.2% of the sample is in the top ten clones.

The same data also contributed to another study, on yellow fever vaccine responses in identical twins. As the second paper documents: According to the authors, the vaccine-induced T cell response in identical twins seemed to be partly convergent and partly specific to each individual. The study precisely tracked vaccine-responding T cell clones in identical twins.

The V gene is TRBV2 and the J gene is TRBJ2-1; the D assignment is uncertain and may be TRBD1 or TRBD2, with 5 bases supporting each. The receptor comes from a woman between 18 and 30 years old in good health. The sequencing sample was made of CD8+ T cells sorted from blood. The CDR3: CASSPRLGDEQFF. The DNA sequence is as follows: TGTGCCAGCAGTCCCCGACTGGGGGATGAGCAGTTCTTC. The full variable domain, completed from the reference TRBV2 and TRBJ2-1 proteins outside the CDR3, reads EPEVTQTPSHQVTQMGQEVILRCVPISNHLYFYWYRQILGQKVEFLVSFYNNEISEKSEIFDDQFSVERPDGSNFTLKIRSTKLEDSAMYFCASSPRLGDEQFFGPGTRLTVL.